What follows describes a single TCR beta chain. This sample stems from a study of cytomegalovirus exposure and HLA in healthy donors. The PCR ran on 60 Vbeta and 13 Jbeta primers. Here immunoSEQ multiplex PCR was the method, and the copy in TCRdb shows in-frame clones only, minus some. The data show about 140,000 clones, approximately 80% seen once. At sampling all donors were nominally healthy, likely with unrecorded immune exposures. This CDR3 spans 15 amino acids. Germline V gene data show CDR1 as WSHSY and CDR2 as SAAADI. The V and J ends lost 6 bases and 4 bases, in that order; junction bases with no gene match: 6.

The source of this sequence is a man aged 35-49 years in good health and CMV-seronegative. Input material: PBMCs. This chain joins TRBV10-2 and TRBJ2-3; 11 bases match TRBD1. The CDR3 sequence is CASRRDRGIADTQYF. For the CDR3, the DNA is TGCGCCAGCAGGAGGGACAGGGGGATTGCAGATACGCAGTATTTT.